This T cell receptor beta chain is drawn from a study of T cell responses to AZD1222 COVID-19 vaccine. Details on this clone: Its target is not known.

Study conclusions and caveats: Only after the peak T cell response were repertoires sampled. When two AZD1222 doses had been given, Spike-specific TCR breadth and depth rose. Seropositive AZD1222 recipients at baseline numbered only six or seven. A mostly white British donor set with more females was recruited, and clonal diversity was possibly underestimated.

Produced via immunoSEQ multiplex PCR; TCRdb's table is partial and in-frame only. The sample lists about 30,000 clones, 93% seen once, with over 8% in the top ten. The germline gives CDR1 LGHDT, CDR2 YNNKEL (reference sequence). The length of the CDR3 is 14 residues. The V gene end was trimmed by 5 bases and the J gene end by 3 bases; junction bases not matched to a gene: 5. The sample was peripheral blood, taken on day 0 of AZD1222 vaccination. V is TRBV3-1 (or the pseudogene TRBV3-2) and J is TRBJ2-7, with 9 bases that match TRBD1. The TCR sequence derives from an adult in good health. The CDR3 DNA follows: TGTGCCAGCAGCTACCGGGACAGGGACTACGAGCAGTACTTC. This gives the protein CASSYRDRDYEQYF.